This T cell receptor beta chain was captured in a study of blood T cell repertoires in COVID-19 (dated by TCRdb to 2019 to 2021). In terms of the full investigation: Collaborator samples came from the United States, Italy and Spain and covered acute and convalescent phases of COVID-19. The prospective study material was composed of cDNA or gDNA derived from T cells, B-cell-depleted T cells, or PBMCs. The dataset comprised deeply sampled blood TCRbeta repertoires from subjects exposed to, actively infected with, or recovered from COVID-19. The repertoires were released in a freely available public database intended as a resource for research on the immune response to SARS-CoV-2. Samples came from the ongoing ImmuneRACE study (first 160 participants) plus 1,254 subjects from 6 global collaborators. Sample metadata almost always included a de-identified subject ID, COVID-19 status, age in years and sex. HLA class I and class II types, where available, came from metadata supplied by the sample provider rather than from assay-based typing.

Remarks on this clone: The antigen it recognizes is unknown. Nothing much larger sits one base from this clone, and base qualities are not available.

From the germline V gene, CDR1 is SGHTA and CDR2 is FQGNSA. V is pruned by 5 bases and J by 6 bases, leaving 6 bases of the junction without a gene match. Inclusive of the bounding cysteine and phenylalanine, the CDR3 is 15 residues long. Only the CDR3 DNA stays, 45 bases, in frame from base 1. Study-level results and caveats: The quantity of clinical and demographic metadata differed by source and by participant and was supplied without curation.

TCRbeta CDR3 regions were amplified from genomic DNA using the immunoSEQ Assay, a bias-controlled multiplex PCR. As for the authors' bioinformatics: Nucleated cell counts per sample were estimated from amplification of reference gene primers within the assay. Sequence reads were collapsed and filtered to measure the absolute abundance of every unique TCRbeta CDR3 rearrangement. Productive Simpson clonality was computed per sample as the square root of Simpson's diversity index over productive rearrangements. TCRdb provides this immuneACCESS table in a form limited to in-frame rearrangements. Some clones are lacking; in checked studies, under half of them reflect an unresolved V gene, and why the rest are absent is not known. The V and J calls and clone size were taken over from that table, and D and trimming were inferred from the DNA. This sample lists around 230,000 clones; 86% were detected once. The ten largest clones add up to more than 3.5% of the sample.

Enrolling through a virtual design, the prospective study's participants ranged in age from roughly 18 to 95 years and lived across around 25 United States geographic areas. In the prospective study, cohorts were assigned on the basis of participant-reported clinical history obtained from a screening survey and a study questionnaire. In the prospective study, whole blood, serum and a nasopharyngeal or oropharyngeal swab were collected from each participant by mobile phlebotomists. Over an approximately 2-month period, participants in the prospective study had the option of providing additional blood draws and questionnaires. Blood samples from the prospective study were shipped frozen or at room temperature prior to DNA extraction.

Sequenced material: PBMCs or T cells enriched from blood (not recorded which). The receptor comes from a woman in her forties with acute COVID-19. The chain employs TRBV7-2 and TRBJ2-1, with 11 bases in between that match TRBD2. Read as DNA, the sequence is TGTGCCAGCAGCGTTAGCGGGGGGGTGGGCAATGAGCAGTTCTTC. It codes for CASSVSGGVGNEQFF.